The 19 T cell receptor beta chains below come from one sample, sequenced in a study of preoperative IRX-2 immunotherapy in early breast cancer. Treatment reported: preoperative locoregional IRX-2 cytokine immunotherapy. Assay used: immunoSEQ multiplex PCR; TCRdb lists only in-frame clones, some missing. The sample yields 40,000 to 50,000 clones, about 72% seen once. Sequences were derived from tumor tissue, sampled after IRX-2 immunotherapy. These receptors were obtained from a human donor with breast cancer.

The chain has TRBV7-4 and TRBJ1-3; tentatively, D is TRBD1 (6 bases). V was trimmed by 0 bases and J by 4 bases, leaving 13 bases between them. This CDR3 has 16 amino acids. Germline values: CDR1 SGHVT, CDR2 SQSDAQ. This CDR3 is CASSLAQGTSGNTIYF. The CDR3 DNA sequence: TGTGCCAGCAGCTTAGCACAGGGCACTTCCGGAAACACCATATATTTT.

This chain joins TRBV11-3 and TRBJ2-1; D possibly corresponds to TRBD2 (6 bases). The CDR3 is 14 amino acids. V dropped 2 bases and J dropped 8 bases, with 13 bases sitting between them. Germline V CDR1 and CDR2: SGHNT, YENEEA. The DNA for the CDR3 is TGTGCCAGCAGCTTAATGGGGGGAGGAGATGAGCAGTTCTTC. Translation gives CASSLMGGGDEQFF.

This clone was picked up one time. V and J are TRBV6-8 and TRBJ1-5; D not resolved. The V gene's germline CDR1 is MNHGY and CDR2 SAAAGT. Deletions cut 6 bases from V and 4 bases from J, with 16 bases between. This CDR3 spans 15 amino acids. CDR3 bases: TGTGCCAGCAGAGGCGATAATAGAGGGAATCAGCCCCAGCATTTT. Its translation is CASRGDNRGNQPQHF.

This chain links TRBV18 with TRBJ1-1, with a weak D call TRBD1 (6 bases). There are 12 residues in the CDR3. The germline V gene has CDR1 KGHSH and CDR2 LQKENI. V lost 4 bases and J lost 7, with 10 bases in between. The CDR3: CASSQGGLEAFF. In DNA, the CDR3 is TGTGCCAGCTCACAGGGGGGGCTTGAAGCTTTCTTT.

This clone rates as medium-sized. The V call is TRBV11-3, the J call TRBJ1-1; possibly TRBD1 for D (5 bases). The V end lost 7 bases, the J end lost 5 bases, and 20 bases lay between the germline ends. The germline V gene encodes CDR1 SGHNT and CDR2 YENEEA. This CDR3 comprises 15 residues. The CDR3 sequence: CASNHRRISGTEAFF. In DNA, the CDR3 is TGTGCCAGCAACCATCGACGGATTTCAGGGACTGAAGCTTTCTTT.

CDR3 DNA sequence: TGTGCCAGTAGTATGGGACGGTATAATCAGCCCCAGCATTTT. The encoded protein is CASSMGRYNQPQHF. This rearrangement joins TRBV19 to TRBJ1-5; D is perhaps TRBD1 (5 bases). The CDR3 spans 14 residues. V lost 3 bases to trimming and J lost 4 bases, with 10 bases between them. Germline lookup yields CDR1 LNHDA and CDR2 SQIVND (reference sequence).

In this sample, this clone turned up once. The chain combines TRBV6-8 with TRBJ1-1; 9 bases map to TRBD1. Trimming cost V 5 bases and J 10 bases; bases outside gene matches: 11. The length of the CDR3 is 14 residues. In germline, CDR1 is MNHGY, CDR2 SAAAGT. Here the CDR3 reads CASSIQGADRGAFF. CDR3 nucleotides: TGTGCCAGCAGTATACAGGGGGCGGACAGAGGAGCTTTCTTT.

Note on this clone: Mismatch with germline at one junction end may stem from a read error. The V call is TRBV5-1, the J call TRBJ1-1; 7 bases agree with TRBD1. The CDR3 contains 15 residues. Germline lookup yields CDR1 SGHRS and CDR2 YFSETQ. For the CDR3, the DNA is TGCGCCAGCAGCTCTAGGACAGGTATGAACATTGAAGCTTTCTTT. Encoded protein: CASSSRTGMNIEAFF.

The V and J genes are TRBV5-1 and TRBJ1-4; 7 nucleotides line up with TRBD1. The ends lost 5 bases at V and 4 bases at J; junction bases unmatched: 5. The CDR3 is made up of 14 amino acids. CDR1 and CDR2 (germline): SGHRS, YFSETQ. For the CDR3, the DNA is TGCGCCAGCAGTATGGGACAGAATAATGAAAAACTGTTTTTT. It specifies CASSMGQNNEKLFF.

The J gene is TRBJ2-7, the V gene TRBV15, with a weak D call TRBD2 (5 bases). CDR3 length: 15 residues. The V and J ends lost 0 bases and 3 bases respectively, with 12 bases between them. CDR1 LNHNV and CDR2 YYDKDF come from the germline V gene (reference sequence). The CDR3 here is CATSRDLGDYYEQYF. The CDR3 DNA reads TGTGCCACCAGCAGAGATCTCGGTGACTACTACGAGCAGTACTTC.

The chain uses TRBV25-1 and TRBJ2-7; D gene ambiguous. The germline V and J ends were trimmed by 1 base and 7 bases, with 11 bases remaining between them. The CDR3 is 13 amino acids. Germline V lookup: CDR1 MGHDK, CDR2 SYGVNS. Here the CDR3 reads CASSELLVGEQYF. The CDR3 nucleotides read TGTGCCAGCAGTGAATTATTGGTGGGGGAGCAGTACTTC.

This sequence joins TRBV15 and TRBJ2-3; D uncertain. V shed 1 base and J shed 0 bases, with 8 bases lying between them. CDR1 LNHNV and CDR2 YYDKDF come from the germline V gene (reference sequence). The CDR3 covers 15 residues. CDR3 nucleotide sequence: TGTGCCACCAGCAGAGGGCAGGTTAGCACAGATACGCAGTATTTT. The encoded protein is CATSRGQVSTDTQYF.

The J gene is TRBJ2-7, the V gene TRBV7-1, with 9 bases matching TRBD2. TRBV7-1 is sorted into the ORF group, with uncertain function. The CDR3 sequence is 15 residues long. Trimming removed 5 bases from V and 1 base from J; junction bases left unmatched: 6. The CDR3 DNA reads TGTGCCAGCAGCCCGGGACTAGCCCTTTCCTACGAGCAGTACTTC. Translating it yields CASSPGLALSYEQYF.

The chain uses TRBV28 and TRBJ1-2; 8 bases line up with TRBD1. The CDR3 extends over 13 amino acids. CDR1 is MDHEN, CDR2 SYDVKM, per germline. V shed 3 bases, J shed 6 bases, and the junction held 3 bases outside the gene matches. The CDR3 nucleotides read TGTGCCAGCAGTTTGGGACAGGTGAATGGCTACACCTTC. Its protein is CASSLGQVNGYTF.

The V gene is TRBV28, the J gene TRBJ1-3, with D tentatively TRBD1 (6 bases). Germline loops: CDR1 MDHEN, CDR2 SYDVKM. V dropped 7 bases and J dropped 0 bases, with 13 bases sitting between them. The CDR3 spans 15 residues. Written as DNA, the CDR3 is TGTGCCAGCACCACTCAAGGGGGCTCTGGAAACACCATATATTTT. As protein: CASTTQGGSGNTIYF.

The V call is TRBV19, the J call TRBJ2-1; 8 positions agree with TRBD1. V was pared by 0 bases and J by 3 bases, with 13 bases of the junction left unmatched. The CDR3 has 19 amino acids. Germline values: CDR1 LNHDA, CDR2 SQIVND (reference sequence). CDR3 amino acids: CASSIDLFGPGQGYNEQFF. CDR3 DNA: TGTGCCAGTAGTATAGATCTATTTGGCCCAGGACAGGGCTACAATGAGCAGTTCTTC. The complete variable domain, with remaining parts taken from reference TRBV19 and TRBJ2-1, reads DGGITQSPKYLFRKEGQNVTLSCEQNLNHDAMYWYRQDPGQGLRLIYYSQIVNDFQKGDIAEGYSVSREKKESFPLTVTSAQKNPTAFYLCASSIDLFGPGQGYNEQFFGPGTRLTVL.

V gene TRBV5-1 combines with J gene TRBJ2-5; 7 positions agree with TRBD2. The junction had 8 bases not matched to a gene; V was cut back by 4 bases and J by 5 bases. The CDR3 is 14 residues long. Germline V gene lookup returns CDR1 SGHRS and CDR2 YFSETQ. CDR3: CASSAWGGVETQYF. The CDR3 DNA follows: TGCGCCAGCAGCGCCTGGGGGGGAGTGGAGACCCAGTACTTC.

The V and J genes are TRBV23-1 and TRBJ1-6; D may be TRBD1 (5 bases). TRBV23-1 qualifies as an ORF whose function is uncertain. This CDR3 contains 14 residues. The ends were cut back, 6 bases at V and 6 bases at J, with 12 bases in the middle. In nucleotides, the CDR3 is TGCGCCAGCAGCTTGGCGGGGCCTAATTCACCCCTCCACTTT. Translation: CASSLAGPNSPLHF.

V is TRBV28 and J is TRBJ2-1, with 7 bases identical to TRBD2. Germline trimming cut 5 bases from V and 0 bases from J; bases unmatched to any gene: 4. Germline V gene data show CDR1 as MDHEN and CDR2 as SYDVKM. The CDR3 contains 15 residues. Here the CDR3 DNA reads TGTGCCAGCAGTCAAAGCGGGAACTCCTACAATGAGCAGTTCTTC. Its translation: CASSQSGNSYNEQFF. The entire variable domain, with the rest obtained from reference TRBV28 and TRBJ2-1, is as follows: DVKVTQSSRYLVKRTGEKVFLECVQDMDHENMFWYRQDPGLGLRLIYFSYDVKMKEKGDIPEGYSVSREKKERFSLILESASTNQTSMYLCASSQSGNSYNEQFFGPGTRLTVL.